The 26 T cell receptor beta chains in this list originate from one sample, sequenced in a study of T cells after yellow fever vaccination. One entry per CDR3 protein results from TCRdb running MiXCR on the 5' RACE reads. Of a few hundred thousand distinct CDR3 sequences in the sample, 15% to 20% were seen once. The sample here was PBMCs, taken 15 days after the yellow fever booster vaccination. These receptors were collected from a man under 40 who received the YFV17D yellow fever vaccine.

The chain has TRBV14 and TRBJ2-7, with 9 bases matching TRBD1. Germline V CDR1 and CDR2: SGHDN, FVKESK. The V gene end was trimmed by 4 bases and the J gene end by 4 bases; junction bases not matched to a gene: 5. The CDR3 is made up of 14 amino acids. The CDR3 nucleotides are TGTGCCAGCAGCCGGGACAGGGATAGGTACGAGCAGTACTTC. Protein product: CASSRDRDRYEQYF.

This clonotype was recorded a few times. The chain combines TRBV27 with TRBJ2-7; D is perhaps TRBD1 (7 bases). The V gene's germline CDR1 is MNHEY and CDR2 SMNVEV (reference sequence). With 0 bases removed from V and 2 bases from J, the gap between germline ends came to 14 bases. This CDR3 comprises 16 residues. CDR3 in amino acids: CASSLSAGQGAYEQYF. In DNA, the CDR3 is TGTGCCAGCAGTTTATCAGCGGGCCAGGGGGCCTACGAGCAGTACTTC.

The genes are TRBV9 and TRBJ1-2, with 7 positions matching TRBD1. Per germline, CDR1 SGDLS and CDR2 YYNGEE. The length of the CDR3 is 14 residues. V shed 4 bases and J 3 bases; nucleotides not matched to a gene: 6. This CDR3 is CASSLGQLHYGYTF. Here the CDR3 DNA reads TGTGCCAGCAGCCTGGGACAGTTACACTATGGCTACACCTTC.

The chain is built from TRBV7-2 and TRBJ2-7; D is undetermined. The germline gives CDR1 SGHTA, CDR2 FQGNSA. V was trimmed by 3 bases and J by 7 bases, leaving 13 bases between them. The CDR3 extends over 13 amino acids. In nucleotides, the CDR3 is TGTGCCAGCAGCTTCACCCTGCCGGCTGAGCAGTACTTC. This encodes CASSFTLPAEQYF. Supplemented by reference TRBV7-2 and TRBJ2-7, the full variable domain reads GAGVSQSPSNKVTEKGKDVELRCDPISGHTALYWYRQSLGQGLEFLIYFQGNSAPDKSGLPSDRFSAERTGGSVSTLTIQRTQQEDSAVYLCASSFTLPAEQYFGPGTRLTVT.

The rearrangement joins TRBV19 to TRBJ2-2; TRBD1 matches 9 bases. CDR3 length equals 14 residues. CDR1 LNHDA and CDR2 SQIVND come from the germline V gene (reference sequence). V dropped 10 bases and J dropped 3; count of bases not matched to a gene: 6. The CDR3 DNA reads TGTGCCACCCTGGACAGGGGTGACACCGGGGAGCTGTTTTTT. This gives the protein CATLDRGDTGELFF.

This clonotype was counted between two and nine times. J is TRBJ1-2 and V is TRBV21-1; the D call of TRBD1 is as the table states it, not checked on the DNA. TRBV21-1 is described as a pseudogene. This CDR3 is 15 amino acids long. CDR3 sequence reads: CASSFTGTGGFGYTF. The CDR3 nucleotides read TGTGCCAGCAGCTTCACCGGGACAGGGGGCTTTGGCTACACCTTC.

This clonotype occurred once. One junction end does not reproduce the germline sequence, and a read error may be involved. This chain links TRBV27 with TRBJ2-1, with D unclear. Germline V lookup: CDR1 MNHEY, CDR2 SMNVEV (reference sequence). The CDR3 runs 17 residues. The CDR3 nucleotides read TGTGCCAGCAGTTTGGTTTCTTGGCGTAGCTCCTACAGTGAGCAGTTCTTC. It translates to CASSLVSWRSSYSEQFF.

Only a few counts were recorded for this clonotype. Here the CDR3 reads CASSLRQGASDEQYF. The CDR3 DNA reads as TGTGCCAGCAGTCTCCGACAGGGGGCTTCCGACGAGCAGTACTTC. This rearrangement joins TRBV12-3 or TRBV12-4 to TRBJ2-7, with 10 bases lining up with TRBD1. J was trimmed by 5 bases and V by 5 bases; bases with no gene match: 9. There are 15 residues in the CDR3.

The gene calls are TRBV5-1 and TRBJ2-1, with D uncertain. This CDR3 is 13 amino acids long. V was cut by 0 bases and J by 10 bases, with 11 bases left in between. The germline V gene has CDR1 SGHRS and CDR2 YFSETQ. CDR3 in DNA: TGCGCCAGCAGCTTGGTAGGCGGTTCCGAGCAGTTCTTC. This codes for CASSLVGGSEQFF.

This clonotype has just one count. The V and J genes are TRBV7-6 and TRBJ2-5; D uncertain. There are 14 residues in the CDR3. Germline assignment: CDR1 SGHVS and CDR2 FNYEAQ. V gave up 2 bases and J gave up 5 bases, with 12 bases separating them. The CDR3 nucleotides read TGTGCCAGCAGCTTACGCGGCGTGGTGGAGACCCAGTACTTC. It is translated as CASSLRGVVETQYF.

The gene calls are TRBV5-1 and TRBJ1-1, with 9 bases lining up with TRBD1. The length of the CDR3 is 14 residues. The trim removed 6 bases at V and 3 bases at J, leaving 6 bases unmatched. Germline V gives CDR1 SGHRS, CDR2 YFSETQ. The CDR3 protein is CASTATGGDTEAFF. DNA for the CDR3: TGCGCCAGCACCGCAACAGGGGGCGACACTGAAGCTTTCTTT.

V gene TRBV5-1 combines with J gene TRBJ2-1, with 9 bases lining up with TRBD2. The CDR3 has 14 residues. The germline CDR1 and CDR2 sequences are SGHRS and YFSETQ. The V segment lost 7 bases and the J segment 3 bases; nucleotides outside the gene matches: 5. CDR3 nucleotides: TGCGCCAGCTCCAGACTAGCGGTCTACAATGAGCAGTTCTTC. The encoded protein is CASSRLAVYNEQFF.

V is TRBV7-2 and J is TRBJ2-1, with a possible D match to TRBD2 (5 bases). V gave up 3 bases and J gave up 5 bases, with 14 bases separating them. CDR3 size: 15 residues. Germline V gene lookup returns CDR1 SGHTA and CDR2 FQGNSA. CDR3 in amino acids: CASSLIGGSNNEQFF. The CDR3 coding sequence is TGTGCCAGCAGCTTGATCGGCGGGTCTAACAATGAGCAGTTCTTC.

This chain connects TRBV29-1 to TRBJ2-2; 7 bases match TRBD1. The V gene's germline CDR1 is SQVTM and CDR2 ANQGSEA. Trimming took 7 bases from V and 0 from J; bases not matched to a gene: 8. The CDR3 runs 15 residues. CDR3 region: CSAQTGTANTGELFF. In nucleotides, the CDR3 is TGCAGCGCCCAGACAGGGACGGCGAACACCGGGGAGCTGTTTTTT.

There are a few counts of this clonotype. CDR3 nucleotides: TGCAGTGCTAGCCCGACGTGGCGTCAGCCCCAGCATTTT. As protein: CSASPTWRQPQHF. This chain joins TRBV20-1 and TRBJ1-5; D is undetermined. CDR3 length: 13 residues. With 3 bases removed from V and 6 bases from J, the gap between germline ends came to 12 bases. Germline V gene sequence: CDR1 DFQATT, CDR2 SNEGSKA (reference sequence).

The CDR3 here is CASKETSGNTGELFF. The CDR3 DNA follows: TGCGCCAGCAAGGAGACTAGCGGGAACACCGGGGAGCTGTTTTTT. The chain has TRBV5-1 and TRBJ2-2; 9 bases line up with TRBD2. Germline V gives CDR1 SGHRS, CDR2 YFSETQ. This CDR3 has 15 residues. J was trimmed by 1 base and V by 6 bases; bases with no gene match: 4.

J is TRBJ2-5 and V is TRBV29-1; D might be TRBD1 (7 bases). In germline, CDR1 is SQVTM, CDR2 ANQGSEA. This CDR3 contains 15 residues. Trimming stripped 4 bases from V and 0 bases from J, with 15 bases between. For the CDR3, the DNA is TGCAGCGTTGTAGTGGCAGGGGGGTACCAAGAGACCCAGTACTTC. It translates to CSVVVAGGYQETQYF.

This clonotype appeared a few times. CDR3 amino acids: CASSPPGVLNIQYF. As DNA, the CDR3 is TGTGCCAGCTCACCACCAGGAGTCCTAAACATTCAGTACTTC. V usage is TRBV18 and J usage is TRBJ2-4; D not resolved. V was cut by 0 bases and J by 6 bases, with 9 bases left in between. The CDR3 runs 14 residues. Germline CDR1 KGHSH, CDR2 LQKENI.

The table lists this clonotype with a few counts. The V call is TRBV5-1, the J call TRBJ2-1; no firm D call. Trimming left V 0 bases short and J 3 bases short, with 10 bases between. CDR3 size: 15 residues. Germline V gene sequence: CDR1 SGHRS, CDR2 YFSETQ. The CDR3 DNA reads TGCGCCAGCAGCTTGGAAGACGTGAACTACAATGAGCAGTTCTTC. It specifies CASSLEDVNYNEQFF.

This clonotype was seen more than once but under ten times. This chain joins TRBV15 and TRBJ2-7; tentative D call: TRBD2 (5 bases). CDR3 length equals 13 residues. Germline V lookup: CDR1 LNHNV, CDR2 YYDKDF (reference sequence). CDR3 DNA: TGTGCTTCGTCAGCGGCTCTTTCCTACGAGCAGTACTTC. Its protein product is CASSAALSYEQYF.

This clonotype was found a few times. The chain is built from TRBV6-2 or TRBV6-3 and TRBJ2-5; possibly TRBD1 for D (5 bases). Trimming removed 5 bases from V and 2 bases from J, with 18 bases in between. CDR3 length: 16 amino acids. Per germline, CDR1 MNHEY and CDR2 SVGEGT. As DNA, the CDR3 is TGTGCCAGCAGTACGCTTCATGGTGCAGGGCAAGAGACCCAGTACTTC. It codes for CASSTLHGAGQETQYF.

The chain recombines TRBV5-1 with TRBJ1-1; no reliable D call. The CDR3 spans 14 residues. Trimming shortened V by 0 bases and J by 0 bases, and 6 bases separated the two germline ends. Germline CDR1 SGHRS, CDR2 YFSETQ. CDR3: CASSLARMNTEAFF. The CDR3 DNA reads as TGCGCCAGCAGCTTGGCAAGGATGAACACTGAAGCTTTCTTT.

This clonotype was detected only a few times. J is TRBJ1-6 and V is TRBV14; D unclear. Trimming removed 3 bases from V and 7 bases from J, with 10 bases in between. This CDR3 is 14 amino acids long. Looked up from germline, CDR1 is SGHDN and CDR2 is FVKESK. The chain's CDR3 is CASSHDWGNSPLHF. CDR3 in DNA: TGTGCCAGCAGCCATGATTGGGGAAATTCACCCCTCCACTTT.

The V and J genes are TRBV7-2 and TRBJ2-7; D is unclear. CDR1 is SGHTA, CDR2 FQGNSA, per germline. Trimming removed 3 bases from V and 0 bases from J, with 6 bases in between. This CDR3 contains 13 residues. The CDR3 sequence: CASSFSHSYEQYF. DNA for the CDR3: TGTGCCAGCAGCTTTTCTCACTCCTACGAGCAGTACTTC.

V is TRBV12-3 or TRBV12-4 and J is TRBJ1-2; D might be TRBD1 (5 bases). The CDR3 contains 13 residues. Trimming left V 6 bases short and J 9 bases short, with 17 bases between. CDR3 residues: CASSPQRGLSYTF. CDR3 sequence (DNA): TGTGCCAGCAGCCCTCAAAGGGGACTCAGCTACACCTTC.

This chain joins TRBV7-2 and TRBJ2-7; 8 nucleotides line up with TRBD1. The germline V gene encodes CDR1 SGHTA and CDR2 FQGNSA. The J segment lost 5 bases and the V segment lost 7 bases, leaving 10 bases of the junction unmatched. This CDR3 comprises 14 residues. The CDR3: CASTVQGAFNEQYF. CDR3 nucleotides: TGTGCCAGCACCGTCCAGGGGGCGTTCAACGAGCAGTACTTC.